The 7 T cell receptor beta chains below all came from one sample that was sequenced in a study of blood T cell repertoires in COVID-19. Profiling relied on immunoSEQ multiplex PCR, and the TCRdb table lists in-frame clones only, not all of them. The sample has 300,000 to 400,000 clones; about 90% are singletons. Sample: PBMCs or T cells enriched from blood (not recorded which). These receptors were obtained from a woman in her twenties or thirties who had recovered from COVID-19.

This chain uses TRBV27 with TRBJ2-1, with TRBD1 matching over 7 bases. The CDR3 consists of 15 residues. Germline values: CDR1 MNHEY, CDR2 SMNVEV (reference sequence). After removal of 0 bases from V and 7 bases from J, the junction contained 6 bases not matched to a gene. The DNA for the CDR3 is TGTGCCAGCAGTTTATCGGCAGGGGGTAAAAATGAGCAGTTCTTC. This codes for CASSLSAGGKNEQFF.

The V and J genes are TRBV28 and TRBJ2-4, with D possibly being TRBD1 (5 bases). V lost 5 bases, J lost 1 base, and 15 bases lay in between. Germline loops: CDR1 MDHEN, CDR2 SYDVKM. CDR3 length: 16 residues. As DNA, the CDR3 is TGTGCCAGCAGTCCCCAAGGACAATCGGCCAAAAACATTCAGTACTTC. It encodes CASSPQGQSAKNIQYF.

CDR3: CASSATDRGGHEQYF. In nucleotides, the CDR3 is TGTGCCAGCAGCGCAACGGACAGGGGGGGACACGAGCAGTACTTC. The gene calls are TRBV5-5 and TRBJ2-7; TRBD1 aligns across 10 bases. The CDR3 runs to 15 residues. Germline V gene data show CDR1 as SGHKS and CDR2 as YYEKEE (reference sequence). V lost 4 bases and J lost 5; bases outside the gene matches: 9. Looking up the rest from reference TRBV5-5 and TRBJ2-7 gives the full variable domain: DAGVTQSPTHLIKTRGQQVTLRCSPISGHKSVSWYQQVLGQGPQFIFQYYEKEERGRGNFPDRFSARQFPNYSSELNVNALLLGDSALYLCASSATDRGGHEQYFGPGTRLTVT.

V and J are TRBV2 and TRBJ1-1; no clear D. Germline V CDR1 and CDR2: SNHLY, FYNNEI. CDR3 length: 15 residues. V shed 3 bases and J shed 0 bases, with 11 bases lying between them. The CDR3, as DNA: TGTGCCAGCAGTGAGATGGAGGGCGTGAACACTGAAGCTTTCTTT. Its protein product is CASSEMEGVNTEAFF.

This clone appeared a few times. The V gene is TRBV5-1, the J gene TRBJ2-2, with TRBD1 matching 9 bases. The V gene's germline CDR1 is SGHRS and CDR2 YFSETQ. CDR3 length: 15 amino acids. The ends lost 1 base at V and 3 bases at J; junction bases unmatched: 1. CDR3 coding DNA: TGCGCCAGCAGCTTGACAGGGGGCTACACCGGGGAGCTGTTTTTT. Amino acids: CASSLTGGYTGELFF.

Only one count was recorded for this clone. The chain links TRBV7-2 to TRBJ2-7; D perhaps matches TRBD2 (6 bases). The V gene's germline CDR1 is SGHTA and CDR2 FQGNSA. Trimming took 1 base from V and 6 from J, leaving 13 bases between them. This CDR3 is 14 amino acids long. CDR3 nucleotide sequence: TGTGCCAGCAGCTTAGTTCCGGGGGTGGGCGAGCAGTACTTC. It codes for CASSLVPGVGEQYF.

The chain combines TRBV28 with TRBJ2-3; D is perhaps TRBD2 (6 bases). Trimming took off 11 bases at V and 5 bases at J, with 17 bases between the two ends. Germline CDR1 is MDHEN and CDR2 is SYDVKM. The CDR3 contains 13 residues. The DNA for the CDR3 is TGTGCCGGGAGAAGGCGGGACGAAGATACGCAGTATTTT. This encodes CAGRRRDEDTQYF.